Listed here is a single T cell receptor beta chain. Its antigen remains unidentified. The source of the sample is a study of cytomegalovirus exposure and HLA in healthy donors. Study-level results: Earlier analysis yielded a pattern in which most TCR beta V segments were productive about 87% or about 30% of the time. A cluster of highly shared sequence variants was likely a sequencing artifact.

13 Jbeta primers and 60 Vbeta primers were used for the PCR. Only in-frame clones appear in the TCRdb table, and some are missing; sequencing was by immunoSEQ multiplex PCR. Of 130,000 to 150,000 clones listed, 72% were seen once; the top ten hold approximately 2%. This sequence originates from a man aged 40-55 years in good health and CMV-seronegative. Material: PBMCs.

The CDR3 loop is CASSQEGTRTNEQFF. Written as DNA, the CDR3 is TGTGCCAGCAGCCAAGAAGGGACAAGGACCAATGAGCAGTTCTTC. The chain has TRBV4-2 and TRBJ2-1, with a possible D match to TRBD1 (6 bases). Trimming removed 0 bases at V and 6 bases at J, with 12 bases between. The CDR3 length is 15 residues. Germline V CDR1 and CDR2: LGHNA, YNFKEQ.